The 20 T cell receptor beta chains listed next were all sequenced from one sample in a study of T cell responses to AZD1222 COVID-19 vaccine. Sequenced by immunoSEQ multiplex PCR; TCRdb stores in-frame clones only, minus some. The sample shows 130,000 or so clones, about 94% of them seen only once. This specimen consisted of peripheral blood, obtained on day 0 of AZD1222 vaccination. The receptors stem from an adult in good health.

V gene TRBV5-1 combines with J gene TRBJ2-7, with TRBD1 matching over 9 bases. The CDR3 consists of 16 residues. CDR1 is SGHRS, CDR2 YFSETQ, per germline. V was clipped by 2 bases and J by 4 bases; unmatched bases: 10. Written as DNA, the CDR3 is TGCGCCAGCAGCTTCCCTCCCGGGACAGGGCCTTACGAGCAGTACTTC. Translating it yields CASSFPPGTGPYEQYF.

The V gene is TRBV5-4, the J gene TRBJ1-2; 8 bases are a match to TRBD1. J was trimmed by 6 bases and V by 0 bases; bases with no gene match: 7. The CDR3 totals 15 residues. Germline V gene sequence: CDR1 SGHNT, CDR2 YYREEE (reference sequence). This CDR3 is CASSLGGQALNGYTF. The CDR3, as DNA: TGTGCCAGCAGCTTGGGGGGACAGGCTTTAAATGGCTACACCTTC.

In DNA, the CDR3 is TGTGCCAGCAGCTTGGGCAGGGGGCTATCACCCCTCCACTTT. Protein: CASSLGRGLSPLHF. This chain joins TRBV5-5 and TRBJ1-6, with 8 bases fitting TRBD1. The CDR3 has 14 residues. Looked up from germline, CDR1 is SGHKS and CDR2 is YYEKEE (reference sequence). The trim removed 0 bases at V and 10 bases at J, leaving 3 bases unmatched.

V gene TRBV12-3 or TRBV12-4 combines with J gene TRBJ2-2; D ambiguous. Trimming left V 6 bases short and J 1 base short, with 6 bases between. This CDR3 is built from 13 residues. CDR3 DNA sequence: TGTGCCAGCAGATTTGAGAACACCGGGGAGCTGTTTTTT. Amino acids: CASRFENTGELFF.

In DNA form, the CDR3 reads TGTGCCACTCAGAAAGGGGTTCTGAAGGAGCAGTACTTC. It is translated as CATQKGVLKEQYF. This sequence joins TRBV6-5 and TRBJ2-7, with D tentatively TRBD1 (5 bases). Germline lookup yields CDR1 MNHEY and CDR2 SVGAGI. The V end lost 10 bases, the J end lost 7 bases, and 20 bases lay between the germline ends. The CDR3 contains 13 residues.

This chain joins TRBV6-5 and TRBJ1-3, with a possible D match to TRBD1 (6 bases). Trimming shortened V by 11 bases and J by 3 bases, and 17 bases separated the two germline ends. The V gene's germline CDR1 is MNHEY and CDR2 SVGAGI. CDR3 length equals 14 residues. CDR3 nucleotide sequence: TGTGCCTCTACAGGGACGAGACTTGGAAACACCATATATTTT. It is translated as CASTGTRLGNTIYF.

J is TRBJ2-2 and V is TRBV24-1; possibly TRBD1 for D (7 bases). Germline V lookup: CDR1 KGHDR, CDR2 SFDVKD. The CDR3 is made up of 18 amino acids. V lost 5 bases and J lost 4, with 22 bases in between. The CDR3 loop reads CATSALGGGRGSTGELFF. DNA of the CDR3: TGTGCCACCAGTGCCCTCGGAGGGGGCAGGGGGAGCACCGGGGAGCTGTTTTTT.

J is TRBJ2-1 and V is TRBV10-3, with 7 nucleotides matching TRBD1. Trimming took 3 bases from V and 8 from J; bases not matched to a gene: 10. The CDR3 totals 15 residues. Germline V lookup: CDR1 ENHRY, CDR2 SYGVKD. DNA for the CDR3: TGTGCCATCAGTGACCGGGACAGAGATGTCGATGAGCAGTTCTTC. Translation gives CAISDRDRDVDEQFF.

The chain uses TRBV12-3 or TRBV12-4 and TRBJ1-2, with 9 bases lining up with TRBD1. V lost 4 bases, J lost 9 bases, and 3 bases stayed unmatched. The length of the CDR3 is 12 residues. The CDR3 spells CASSWTGVSYTF. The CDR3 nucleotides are TGTGCCAGCAGTTGGACAGGGGTAAGCTACACCTTC.

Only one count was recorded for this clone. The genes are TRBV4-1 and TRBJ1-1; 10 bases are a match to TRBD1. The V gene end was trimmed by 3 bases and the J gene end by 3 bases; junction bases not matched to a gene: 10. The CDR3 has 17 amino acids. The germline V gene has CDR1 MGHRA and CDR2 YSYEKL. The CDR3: CASSQPPSGQGDTEAFF. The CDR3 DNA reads TGCGCCAGCAGCCAGCCCCCTTCAGGACAGGGGGACACTGAAGCTTTCTTT.

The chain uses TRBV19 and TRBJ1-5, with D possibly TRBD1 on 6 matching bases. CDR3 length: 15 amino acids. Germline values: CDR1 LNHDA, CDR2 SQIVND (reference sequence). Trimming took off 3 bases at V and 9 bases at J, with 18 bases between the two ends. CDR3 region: CASSIVDSDGAPQHF. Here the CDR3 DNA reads TGTGCCAGTAGTATCGTGGACAGCGACGGGGCGCCCCAGCATTTT.

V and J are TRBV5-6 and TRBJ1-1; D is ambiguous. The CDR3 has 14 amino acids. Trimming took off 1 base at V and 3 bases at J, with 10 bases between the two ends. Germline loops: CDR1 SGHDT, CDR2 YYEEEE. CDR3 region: CASSLSVGDTEAFF. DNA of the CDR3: TGTGCCAGCAGCTTGTCTGTCGGAGACACTGAAGCTTTCTTT.

The CDR3 region has the DNA TGCAGTGCTAGTCGGGGGGACACGGCCCTCCACTTT. As protein: CSASRGDTALHF. The V gene is TRBV20-1, the J gene TRBJ1-6; a weak D match, TRBD1 (6 bases). Germline lookup yields CDR1 DFQATT and CDR2 SNEGSKA (reference sequence). The CDR3 contains 12 residues. V lost 3 bases and J 14 bases, leaving 14 bases between the germline ends.

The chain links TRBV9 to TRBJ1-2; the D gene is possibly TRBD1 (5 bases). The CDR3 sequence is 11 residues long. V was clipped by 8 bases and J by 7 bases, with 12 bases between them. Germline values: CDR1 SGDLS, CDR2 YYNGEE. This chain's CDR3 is CASSGSGGYTF. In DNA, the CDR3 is TGTGCCAGTTCAGGGTCTGGTGGCTACACCTTC.

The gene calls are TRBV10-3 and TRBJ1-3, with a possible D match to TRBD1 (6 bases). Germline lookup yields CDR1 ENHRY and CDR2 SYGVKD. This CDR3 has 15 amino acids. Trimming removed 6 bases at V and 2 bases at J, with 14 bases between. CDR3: CAISPLTGTGNTIYF. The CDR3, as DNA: TGTGCCATCAGCCCCTTAACAGGGACTGGAAACACCATATATTTT.

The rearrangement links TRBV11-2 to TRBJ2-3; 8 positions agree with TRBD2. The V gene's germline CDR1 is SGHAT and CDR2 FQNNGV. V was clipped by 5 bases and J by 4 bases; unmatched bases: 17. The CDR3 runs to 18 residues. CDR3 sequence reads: CASSARIVSGSRADTQYF. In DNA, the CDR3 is TGTGCCAGCAGCGCAAGGATCGTAAGCGGGAGTAGGGCAGATACGCAGTATTTT.

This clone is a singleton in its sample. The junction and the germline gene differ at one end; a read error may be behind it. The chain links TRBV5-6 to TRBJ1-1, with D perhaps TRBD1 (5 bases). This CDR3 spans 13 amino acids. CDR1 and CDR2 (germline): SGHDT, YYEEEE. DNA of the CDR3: TGTGCCAGCACCTTGGGGGAGAACACTGAAGCTTTCTTT. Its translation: CASTLGENTEAFF.

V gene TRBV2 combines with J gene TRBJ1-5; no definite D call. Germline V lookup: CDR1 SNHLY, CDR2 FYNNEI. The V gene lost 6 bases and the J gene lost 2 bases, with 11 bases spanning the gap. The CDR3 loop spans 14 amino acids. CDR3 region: CASRTDYGNQPQHF. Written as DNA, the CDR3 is TGTGCCAGCAGGACGGACTATGGCAATCAGCCCCAGCATTTT.

In DNA form, the CDR3 reads TGTGCCAGTAGGGAGTTTGGGGACGCCTATGGCTACACCTTC. It translates to CASREFGDAYGYTF. The genes are TRBV19 and TRBJ1-2; weak D call: TRBD1 (5 bases). The CDR3 contains 14 residues. Germline V lookup: CDR1 LNHDA, CDR2 SQIVND (reference sequence). Deletions cut 6 bases from V and 4 bases from J, with 15 bases between.

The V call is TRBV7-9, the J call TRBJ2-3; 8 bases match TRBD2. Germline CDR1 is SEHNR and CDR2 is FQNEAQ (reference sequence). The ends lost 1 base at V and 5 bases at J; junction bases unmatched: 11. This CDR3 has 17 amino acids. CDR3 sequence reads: CASSLVGTRPPGDTQYF. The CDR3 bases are TGTGCCAGCAGCTTAGTCGGGACTAGGCCCCCCGGAGATACGCAGTATTTT.